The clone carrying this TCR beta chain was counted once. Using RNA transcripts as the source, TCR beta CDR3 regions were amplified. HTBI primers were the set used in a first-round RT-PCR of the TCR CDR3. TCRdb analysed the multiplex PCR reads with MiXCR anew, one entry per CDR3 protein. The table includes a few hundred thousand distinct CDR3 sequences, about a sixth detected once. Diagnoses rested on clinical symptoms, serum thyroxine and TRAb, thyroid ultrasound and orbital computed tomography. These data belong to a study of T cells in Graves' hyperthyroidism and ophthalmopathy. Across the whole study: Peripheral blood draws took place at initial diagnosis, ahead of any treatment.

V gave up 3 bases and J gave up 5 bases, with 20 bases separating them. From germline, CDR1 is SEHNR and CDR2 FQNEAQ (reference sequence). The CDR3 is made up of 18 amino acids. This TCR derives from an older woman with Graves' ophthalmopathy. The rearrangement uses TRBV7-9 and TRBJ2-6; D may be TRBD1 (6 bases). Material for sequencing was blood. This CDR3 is CASSFGQGPGLWANVLTF. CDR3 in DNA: TGTGCCAGCAGCTTTGGGCAGGGGCCGGGGCTGTGGGCCAACGTCCTGACTTTC.